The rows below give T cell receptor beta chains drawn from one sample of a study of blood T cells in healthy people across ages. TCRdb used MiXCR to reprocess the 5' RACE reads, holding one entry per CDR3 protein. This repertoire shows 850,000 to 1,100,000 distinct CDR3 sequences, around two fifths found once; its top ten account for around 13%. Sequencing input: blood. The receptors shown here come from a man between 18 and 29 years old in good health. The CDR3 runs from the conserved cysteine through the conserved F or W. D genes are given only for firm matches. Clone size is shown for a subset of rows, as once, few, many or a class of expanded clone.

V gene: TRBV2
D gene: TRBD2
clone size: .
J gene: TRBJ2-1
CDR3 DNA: TGTGCCAGCAGTGACGTCGGCGGGGGAACCTCCTGCAATGAGCAGTTCTTC
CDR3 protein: CASSDVGGGTSCNEQFF

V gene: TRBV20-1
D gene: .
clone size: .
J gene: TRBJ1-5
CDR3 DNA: TGCAGTGCTTCAGGAGGGGGGGGGGATCAGCCCCAGCATTTT
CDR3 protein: CSASGGGGDQPQHF

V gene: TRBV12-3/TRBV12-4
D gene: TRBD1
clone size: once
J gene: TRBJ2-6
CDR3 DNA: TGTGCCAGCCTCCGGGACAGGGACTCTGGGGCCAACGTCCTGACTTTC
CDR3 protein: CASLRDRDSGANVLTF

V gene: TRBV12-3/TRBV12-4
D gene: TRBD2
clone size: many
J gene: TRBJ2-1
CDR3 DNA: TGTGCCAGCCGCGGGGGGGCTTCTTACAATGAGCAGTTCTTC
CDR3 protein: CASRGGASYNEQFF

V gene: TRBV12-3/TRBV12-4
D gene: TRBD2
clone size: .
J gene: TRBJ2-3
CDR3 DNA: TGTGCCAGCAGCCCCCCTCGCGGGGGGGCGACAGATACGCAGTATTTT
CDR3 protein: CASSPPRGGATDTQYF

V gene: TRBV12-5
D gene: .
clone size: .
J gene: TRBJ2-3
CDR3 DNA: TGTGCTAGTGGTTCGGGGTCCAAGAGCTCATCTAGCACAGATACGCAGTATTTT
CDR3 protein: CASGSGSKSSSSTDTQYF

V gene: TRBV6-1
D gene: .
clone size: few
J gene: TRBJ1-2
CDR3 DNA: TGTGCCAGCAGTGTCGGGAACAGCTATGGCTACACCTTC
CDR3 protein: CASSVGNSYGYTF

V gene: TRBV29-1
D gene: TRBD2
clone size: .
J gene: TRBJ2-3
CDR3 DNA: TGCAGCGTCGCGGGAGACACAGATACGCAGTATTTT
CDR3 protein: CSVAGDTDTQYF

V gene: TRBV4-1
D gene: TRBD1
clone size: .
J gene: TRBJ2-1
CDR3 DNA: TGCGCCAGCAGCCACGCAACGACCGGGACAGCAAGCTCCTACAATGAGCAGTTCTTC
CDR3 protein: CASSHATTGTASSYNEQFF

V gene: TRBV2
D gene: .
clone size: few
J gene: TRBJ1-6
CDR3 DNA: TGTGCCAGCAGTGAGGACACCAGCTCCTATAATTCACCCCTCCACTTT
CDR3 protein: CASSEDTSSYNSPLHF

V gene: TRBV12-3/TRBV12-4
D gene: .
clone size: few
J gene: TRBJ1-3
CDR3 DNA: TGTGCCAGCAGGACAGTGAACTCTGGAAACACCATATATTTT
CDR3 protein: CASRTVNSGNTIYF

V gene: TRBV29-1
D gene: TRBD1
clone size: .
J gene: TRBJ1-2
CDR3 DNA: TGCAGCGTCGATGGACAGGGCTCTAGCTACACCTTC
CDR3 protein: CSVDGQGSSYTF

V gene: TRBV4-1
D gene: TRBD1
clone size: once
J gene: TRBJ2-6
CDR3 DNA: TGCGCCAGCAGCCAAGAATGGGGACAGGGGAGGGTCCTGACTTTC
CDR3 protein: CASSQEWGQGRVLTF

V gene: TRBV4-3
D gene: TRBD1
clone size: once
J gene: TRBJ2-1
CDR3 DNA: TGCGCCAGCAGCCAAGAGGGGCCAAGGGGGCGAGGATTTTACAATGAGCAGTTCTTC
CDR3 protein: CASSQEGPRGRGFYNEQFF

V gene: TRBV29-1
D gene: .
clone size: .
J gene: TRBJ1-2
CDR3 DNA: TGCAGTGTGGGCCCCCAGGACAGAAACTATGGCTACACCTTC
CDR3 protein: CSVGPQDRNYGYTF

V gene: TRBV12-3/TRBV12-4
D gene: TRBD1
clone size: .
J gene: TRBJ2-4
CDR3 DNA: TGTGCCAGCAGTTTAGGGACAGGTATCGGCATTCAGTACTTC
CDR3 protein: CASSLGTGIGIQYF

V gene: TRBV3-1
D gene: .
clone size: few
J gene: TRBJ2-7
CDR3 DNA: TGTGCCAGCAGTCCACAGGCATACACCTACGAGCAGTACTTC
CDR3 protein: CASSPQAYTYEQYF

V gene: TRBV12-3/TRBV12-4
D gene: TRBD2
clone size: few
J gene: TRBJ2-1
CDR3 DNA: TGTGCCGGCAGTTTTGACGGGGGGGCCAATGAGCAGTTCTTC
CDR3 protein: CAGSFDGGANEQFF

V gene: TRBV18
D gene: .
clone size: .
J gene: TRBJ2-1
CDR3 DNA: TGTGCCAGCTCACCACCGTTAATAGGCAGGACCGGATTGCCTTACAATGAGCAGTTCTTC
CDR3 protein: CASSPPLIGRTGLPYNEQFF

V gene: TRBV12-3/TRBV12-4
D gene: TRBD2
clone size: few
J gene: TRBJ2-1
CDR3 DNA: TGTGCCAGCAGTTTGAGGCTAGCGGAGCACAATGAGCAGTTCTTC
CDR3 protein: CASSLRLAEHNEQFF

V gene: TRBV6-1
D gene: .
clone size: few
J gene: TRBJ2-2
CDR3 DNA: TGTGCCAGCAGTGAATTTTCCTCCGGGGAGCTGTTTTTT
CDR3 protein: CASSEFSSGELFF

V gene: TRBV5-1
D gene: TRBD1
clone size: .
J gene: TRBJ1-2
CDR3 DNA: TGCGCCAGCAGCGAGGGACAGGTCTCTGGCTACACCTTC
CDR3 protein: CASSEGQVSGYTF

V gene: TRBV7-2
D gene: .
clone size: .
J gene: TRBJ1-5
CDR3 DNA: TGTGCCAGCAGCTTAGCGCCAGGAAACGGCCAGCCCCAGCATTTT
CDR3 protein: CASSLAPGNGQPQHF

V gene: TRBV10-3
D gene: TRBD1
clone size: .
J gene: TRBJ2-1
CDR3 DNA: TGTGCCATCAACAAGGGACAGGGCTTCTACAATGAGCAGTTCTTC
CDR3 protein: CAINKGQGFYNEQFF

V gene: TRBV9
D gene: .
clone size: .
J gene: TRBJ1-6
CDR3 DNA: TGTGCCAGCAGTATAGATAATTCACCCCTCCACTTT
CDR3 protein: CASSIDNSPLHF

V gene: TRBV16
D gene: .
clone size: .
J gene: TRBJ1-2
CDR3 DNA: TGTGCCAGCAGCCAATCCCGTGGATCTAGGGGCTACACCTTC
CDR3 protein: CASSQSRGSRGYTF

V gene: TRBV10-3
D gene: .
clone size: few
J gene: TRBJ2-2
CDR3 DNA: TGTGCCATCCGTGGGCAGGGAAGCACCGGGGAGCTGTTTTTT
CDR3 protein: CAIRGQGSTGELFF

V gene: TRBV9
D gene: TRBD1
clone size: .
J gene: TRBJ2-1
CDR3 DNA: TGTGCCAGCAGCGTAGGGACAGGGAGTCACATGGAGCAGTTCTTC
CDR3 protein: CASSVGTGSHMEQFF

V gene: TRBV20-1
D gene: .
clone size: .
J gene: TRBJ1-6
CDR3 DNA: TGCAGTGCTAGCGGTCCTCCTAATTCACCCCTCCACTTT
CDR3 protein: CSASGPPNSPLHF

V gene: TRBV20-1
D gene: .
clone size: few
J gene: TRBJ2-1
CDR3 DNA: TGCAGTGCTAGTCTTAGGGGATATGAGCAGTTCTTC
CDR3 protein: CSASLRGYEQFF

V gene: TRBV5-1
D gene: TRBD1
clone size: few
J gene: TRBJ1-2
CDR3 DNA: TGCGCCAGCAGCCCTACAGGGGGTACTAACTATGGCTACACCTTC
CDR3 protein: CASSPTGGTNYGYTF

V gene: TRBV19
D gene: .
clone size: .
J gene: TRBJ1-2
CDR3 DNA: TGTGCCAGTAAGGACCGGGCAGCTAACTATGGCTACACCTTC
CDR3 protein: CASKDRAANYGYTF

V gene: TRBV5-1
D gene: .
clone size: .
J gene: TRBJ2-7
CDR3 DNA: TGCGCCAGCAGCTTGGCTTTAGTCTCCTACGAGCAGTACTTC
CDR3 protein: CASSLALVSYEQYF

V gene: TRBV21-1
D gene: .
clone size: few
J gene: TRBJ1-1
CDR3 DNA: TGTGCCAGCAGCTCGGGGGGACAGGGGGCGAACACTGAAGCTTTCTTT
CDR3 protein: CASSSGGQGANTEAFF

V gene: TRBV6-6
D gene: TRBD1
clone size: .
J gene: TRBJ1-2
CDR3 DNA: TGTGCCAGCAGCTCCGAGGGGGCGGGTGGCTACACCTTC
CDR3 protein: CASSSEGAGGYTF

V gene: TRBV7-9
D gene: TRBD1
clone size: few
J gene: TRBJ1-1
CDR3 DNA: TGTGCCAGCACCGAGGGAGACAGGGTTAACACTGAAGCTTTCTTT
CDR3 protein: CASTEGDRVNTEAFF

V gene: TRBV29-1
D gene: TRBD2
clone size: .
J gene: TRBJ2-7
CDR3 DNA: TGCAGCGTTGTCTGGGAGGGCGAGCAGTACTTC
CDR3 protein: CSVVWEGEQYF

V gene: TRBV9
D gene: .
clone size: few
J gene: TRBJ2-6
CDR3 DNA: TGTGCCAGCAGCCCTACTTGGGCTGCCTCTGGGGCCAACGTCCTGACTTTC
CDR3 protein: CASSPTWAASGANVLTF

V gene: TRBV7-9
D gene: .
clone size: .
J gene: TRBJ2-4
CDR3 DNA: TGTGCCAGCAGTGGGACCTTAAACATTCAGTACTTC
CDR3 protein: CASSGTLNIQYF

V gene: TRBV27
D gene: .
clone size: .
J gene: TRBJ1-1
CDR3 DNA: TGTGCCAGCAGTTTTTCCCTTAAAGTACCGGGTTCAGAAGCTTTCTTT
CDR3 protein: CASSFSLKVPGSEAFF

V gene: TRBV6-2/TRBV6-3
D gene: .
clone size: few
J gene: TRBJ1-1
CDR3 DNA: TGTGCCAGCAGTTCTGTCGGAATGAACACTGAAGCTTTCTTT
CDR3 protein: CASSSVGMNTEAFF

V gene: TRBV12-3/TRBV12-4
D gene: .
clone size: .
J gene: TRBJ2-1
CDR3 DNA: TGTACCAGCAGCAGAGACGGGCGGGGGCTTGAGCAGTTCTTC
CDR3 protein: CTSSRDGRGLEQFF

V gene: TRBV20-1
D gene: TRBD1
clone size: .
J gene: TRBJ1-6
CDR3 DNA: TGCAGTGCCCTGGACAGGGGCAGCTCCTATAATTCACCCCTCCACTTT
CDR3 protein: CSALDRGSSYNSPLHF

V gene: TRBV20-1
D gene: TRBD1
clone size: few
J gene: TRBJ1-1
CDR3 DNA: TGCAGTGCTAGAGATTCGGACAGGACTAACACTGAAGCTTTCTTT
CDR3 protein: CSARDSDRTNTEAFF

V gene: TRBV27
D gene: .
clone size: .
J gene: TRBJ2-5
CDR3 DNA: TGTGCCAGCAGTTTATATGGGGCCTTGAAGACCCAGTACTTC
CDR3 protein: CASSLYGALKTQYF

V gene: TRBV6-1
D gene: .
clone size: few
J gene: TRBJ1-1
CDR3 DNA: TGTGCCAGCAGTGAAACAGATACTGAAGCTTTCTTT
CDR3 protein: CASSETDTEAFF

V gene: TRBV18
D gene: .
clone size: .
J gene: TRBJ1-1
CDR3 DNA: TGTGCCAGCTCACCCGCGGGAGCTGAAGCTTTCTTT
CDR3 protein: CASSPAGAEAFF

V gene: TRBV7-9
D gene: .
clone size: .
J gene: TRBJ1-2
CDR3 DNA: TGTGCCAGCAGCCCCCCAAACTGGGGGGGAGGGGGCTACACCTTC
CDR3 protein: CASSPPNWGGGGYTF

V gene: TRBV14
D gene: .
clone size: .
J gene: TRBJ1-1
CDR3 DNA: TGTGCCAGCAGCTTTCCCGGCCCCGGTACTGAAGCTTTCTTT
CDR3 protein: CASSFPGPGTEAFF

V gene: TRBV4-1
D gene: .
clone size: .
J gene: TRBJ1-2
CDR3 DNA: TGCGCCAGCAGCCAAGAATCTAAGGGGTCCGGCTATACCTTC
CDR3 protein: CASSQESKGSGYTF

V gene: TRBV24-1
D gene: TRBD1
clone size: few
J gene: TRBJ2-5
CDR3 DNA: TGTGCCACCAGTGATGCCGGGACAGGGGGCCAAGAGACCCAGTACTTC
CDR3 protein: CATSDAGTGGQETQYF

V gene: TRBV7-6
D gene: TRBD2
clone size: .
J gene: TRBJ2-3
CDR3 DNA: TGTGCCAGCAGCTTAGCGGTCGCGGGGGAGGCAGATACGCAGTATTTT
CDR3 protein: CASSLAVAGEADTQYF

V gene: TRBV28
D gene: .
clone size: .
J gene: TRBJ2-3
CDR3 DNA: TGTGCCAGCGGTAGGGAAAGCACAGATACGCAGTATTTT
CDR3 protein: CASGRESTDTQYF